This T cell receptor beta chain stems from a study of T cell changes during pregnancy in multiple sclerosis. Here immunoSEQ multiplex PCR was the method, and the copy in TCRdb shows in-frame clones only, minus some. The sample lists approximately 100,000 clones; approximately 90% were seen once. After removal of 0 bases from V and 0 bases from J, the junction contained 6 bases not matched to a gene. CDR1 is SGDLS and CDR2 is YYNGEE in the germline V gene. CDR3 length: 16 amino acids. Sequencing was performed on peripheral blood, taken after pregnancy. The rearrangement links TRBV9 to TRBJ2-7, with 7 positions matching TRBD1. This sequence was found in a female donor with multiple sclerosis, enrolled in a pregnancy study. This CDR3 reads CASSVGETGTSYEQYF. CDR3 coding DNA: TGTGCCAGCAGCGTAGGGGAGACAGGGACCTCCTACGAGCAGTACTTC.